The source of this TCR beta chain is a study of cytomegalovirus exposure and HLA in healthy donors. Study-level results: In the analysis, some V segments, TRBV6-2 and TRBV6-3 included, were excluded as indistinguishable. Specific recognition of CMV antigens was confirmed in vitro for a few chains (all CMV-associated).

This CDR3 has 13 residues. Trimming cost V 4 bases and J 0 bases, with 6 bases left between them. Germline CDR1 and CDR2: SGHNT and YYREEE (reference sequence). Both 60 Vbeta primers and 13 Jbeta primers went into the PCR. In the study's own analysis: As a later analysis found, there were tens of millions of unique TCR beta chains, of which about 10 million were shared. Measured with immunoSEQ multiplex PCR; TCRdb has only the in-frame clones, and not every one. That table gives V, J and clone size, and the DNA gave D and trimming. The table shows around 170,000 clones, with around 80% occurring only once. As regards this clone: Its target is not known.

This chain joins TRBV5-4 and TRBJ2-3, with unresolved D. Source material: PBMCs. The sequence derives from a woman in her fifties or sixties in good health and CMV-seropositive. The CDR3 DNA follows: TGTGCCAGCAGCACCTACAGCACAGATACGCAGTATTTT. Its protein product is CASSTYSTDTQYF.